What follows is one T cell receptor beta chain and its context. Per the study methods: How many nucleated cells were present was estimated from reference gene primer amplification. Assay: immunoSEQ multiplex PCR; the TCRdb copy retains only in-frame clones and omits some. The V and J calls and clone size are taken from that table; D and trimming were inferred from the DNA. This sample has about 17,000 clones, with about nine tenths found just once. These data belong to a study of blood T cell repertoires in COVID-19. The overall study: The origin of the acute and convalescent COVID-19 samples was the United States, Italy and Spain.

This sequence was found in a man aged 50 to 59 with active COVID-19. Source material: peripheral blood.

CDR3 bases: TGTGCCAGTAGTGCGGGGGTGAAGGGGAACGAAGCTTTCTTT. Its translation: CASSAGVKGNEAFF. The chain couples TRBV19 to TRBJ1-1; tentative D call: TRBD1 (5 bases). With 5 bases removed from V and 8 bases from J, the gap between germline ends came to 18 bases. The CDR3 totals 14 residues. Germline V gene lookup returns CDR1 LNHDA and CDR2 SQIVND (reference sequence).